A selection of T cell receptor beta chains follows, all from one sample in a study of blood T cell repertoires in COVID-19. Profiled with immunoSEQ multiplex PCR; TCRdb holds only in-frame clones, not every one. Of hundreds of thousands of clones detected, roughly 79% appear once; the ten largest clones hold 1.5% to 2%. Sequences were obtained from peripheral blood. Receptor source: a woman aged 80 or over with acute or convalescent COVID-19. CDR3s include the opening cysteine and the closing phenylalanine or tryptophan. D genes are given only for firm matches. Size tells how often a clone was seen (once, few, many) or the class of an expanded clone, and some rows leave it out.

J | length | V | size | D | DNA | CDR3
TRBJ1-2 | 12 | TRBV18 | NA | NA | TGTGCCAGCTCGCCGAACAGGGATGGCTACACCTTC | CASSPNRDGYTF
TRBJ1-5 | 13 | TRBV5-6 | NA | TRBD1 | TGTGCCAGCAGCCTTGACAGGGATCAGCCCCAGCATTTT | CASSLDRDQPQHF
TRBJ1-5 | 15 | TRBV2 | NA | NA | TGTGCCAGCAGTGGGCAACAGGTTAGCAATCAGCCCCAGCATTTT | CASSGQQVSNQPQHF
TRBJ2-7 | 15 | TRBV7-2 | NA | NA | TGTGCCAGCAGCTTAGCCGCCACACCAACCTACGAGCAGTACTTC | CASSLAATPTYEQYF
TRBJ1-6 | 16 | TRBV15 | NA | TRBD1 | TGTGCCACCGGGCAGGGGGCCAGGTCCTATAATTCACCCCTCCACTTT | CATGQGARSYNSPLHF
TRBJ1-1 | 16 | TRBV5-1 | once | TRBD1 | TGCGCCAGCAGCGCCGGGACAGGGGGCGCGGGCACTGAAGCTTTCTTT | CASSAGTGGAGTEAFF
TRBJ2-5 | 18 | TRBV6-2/TRBV6-3 | NA | NA | TGTGCCAGCAGTTACACCCTAGGGGCTAGCGCGCGGCAAGAGACCCAGTACTTC | CASSYTLGASARQETQYF
TRBJ2-7 | 15 | TRBV21-1 | NA | NA | TGTGCCAGCAGCTCCAACCGGGACAACTCCTACGAGCAGTACTTC | CASSSNRDNSYEQYF
TRBJ2-5 | 13 | TRBV18 | NA | NA | TGTGCCAGTAAACACCCCACGGGAGAGACCCAGTACTTC | CASKHPTGETQYF
TRBJ1-3 | 15 | TRBV3-1/TRBV3-2 | NA | NA | TGTGCCAGCAGCCAAATGAGCCTGTCTGGAAACACCATATATTTT | CASSQMSLSGNTIYF
TRBJ2-1 | 19 | TRBV13 | NA | TRBD2 | TGTGCCAGCAGCTTACCACAGCTCTCTAGCGGGAGGACCCGCAATGAGCAGTTCTTC | CASSLPQLSSGRTRNEQFF
TRBJ1-2 | 13 | TRBV18 | NA | TRBD1 | TGTGCCAGCCAGGGACAGGGGAACTATGGCTACACCTTC | CASQGQGNYGYTF
TRBJ2-5 | 15 | TRBV7-2 | NA | TRBD1 | TGTGCCAGCAGCTTTGACAGGGGAGGATCAGAGACCCAGTACTTC | CASSFDRGGSETQYF
TRBJ2-1 | 16 | TRBV19 | NA | TRBD2 | TGTGCCAGTAGTCCTACGACTAGCGGGGTCTTTAATGAGCAGTTCTTC | CASSPTTSGVFNEQFF
TRBJ2-5 | 15 | TRBV5-1 | NA | TRBD1 | TGCGCCAGCAGCTTGGGGGACAGGGTTCAAGAGACCCAGTACTTC | CASSLGDRVQETQYF
TRBJ2-1 | 12 | TRBV3-1/TRBV3-2 | once | NA | TGTGCCAGCAGCCAGGAGACAGAAGAGCAGTTCTTC | CASSQETEEQFF
TRBJ1-2 | 13 | TRBV6-1 | NA | NA | TGTGCCAGCAGTGAGTACAGGGAACTACCGGGTTCTTTC | CASSEYRELPGSF
TRBJ2-7 | 16 | TRBV15 | NA | TRBD1 | TGTGCCACCAGCAGAGAAGCCCCGGGACAGCATTACGAGCAGTACTTC | CATSREAPGQHYEQYF
TRBJ1-1 | 12 | TRBV10-2 | NA | NA | TGCGCCAGCAGCGACAGGTACACTGAAGCTTTCTTT | CASSDRYTEAFF
TRBJ2-1 | 14 | TRBV2 | NA | NA | TGTGCCAGCAGAACTTACTCAGGGAATACAGAGCAGTTCTTC | CASRTYSGNTEQFF